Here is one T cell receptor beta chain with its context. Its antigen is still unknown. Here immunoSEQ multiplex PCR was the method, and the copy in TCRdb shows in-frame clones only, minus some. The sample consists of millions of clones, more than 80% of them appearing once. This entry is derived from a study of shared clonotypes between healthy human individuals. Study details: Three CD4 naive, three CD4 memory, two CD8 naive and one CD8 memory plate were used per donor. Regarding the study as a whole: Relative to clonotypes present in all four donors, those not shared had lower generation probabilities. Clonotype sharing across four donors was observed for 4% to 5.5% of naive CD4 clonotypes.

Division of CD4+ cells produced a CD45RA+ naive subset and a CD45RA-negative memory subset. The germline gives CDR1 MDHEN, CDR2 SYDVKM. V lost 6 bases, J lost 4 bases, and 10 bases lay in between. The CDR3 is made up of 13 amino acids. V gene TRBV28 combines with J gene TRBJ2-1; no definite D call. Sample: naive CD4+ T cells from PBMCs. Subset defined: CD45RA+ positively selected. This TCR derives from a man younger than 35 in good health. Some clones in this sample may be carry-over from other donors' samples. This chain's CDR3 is CASSRALYNEQFF. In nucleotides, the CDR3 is TGTGCCAGCAGCCGGGCCCTGTACAATGAGCAGTTCTTC.